The 15 T cell receptor beta chains presented below share a single source sample, sequenced in a study of CD8 T cells in Susac syndrome. Random hexamers primed reverse transcription of about 0.45 to 1 ug RNA. TCRdb reanalysed the immunoSEQ multiplex PCR reads using MiXCR and keeps one entry per CDR3 protein. The sample shows 200,000 or so distinct CDR3 sequences, roughly 96% of them seen only once. Sequenced: CD4+ T cells from PBMCs. The source of these receptors is a human donor with multiple sclerosis.

The rearrangement uses TRBV19 and TRBJ2-3; D perhaps matches TRBD1 (5 bases). CDR1 LNHDA and CDR2 SQIVND come from the germline V gene (reference sequence). V lost 0 bases and J lost 1, with 14 bases in between. The CDR3 is made up of 17 amino acids. This CDR3 reads CASSIDRAPTGTDTQYF. CDR3 DNA sequence: TGTGCCAGTAGTATAGATAGGGCCCCGACAGGCACAGATACGCAGTATTTT.

The chain is built from TRBV24-1 and TRBJ2-2, with 9 bases matching TRBD1. The CDR3 is made up of 16 amino acids. Germline V lookup: CDR1 KGHDR, CDR2 SFDVKD. Unmatched junction bases numbered 6, after V lost 7 bases and J lost 1 base. The CDR3 nucleotides read TGTGCCACCAGATCAACAGGGGGCCAGAACACCGGGGAGCTGTTTTTT. This encodes CATRSTGGQNTGELFF.

The J gene is TRBJ2-2, the V gene TRBV5-4, with D possibly matching TRBD1 (5 bases). Between the trimmed V and J ends, which lost 5 bases and 3 bases, there was a span of 14 bases. The CDR3 sequence is 15 residues long. In germline, CDR1 is SGHNT, CDR2 YYREEE (reference sequence). The DNA of the CDR3 is TGTGCCAGCAGGCGGACACTCTTGGACACCGGGGAGCTGTTTTTT. The encoded protein is CASRRTLLDTGELFF. Looking up the rest from reference TRBV5-4 and TRBJ2-2 gives the full variable domain: ETGVTQSPTHLIKTRGQQVTLRCSSQSGHNTVSWYQQALGQGPQFIFQYYREEENGRGNFPPRFSGLQFPNYSSELNVNALELDDSALYLCASRRTLLDTGELFFGEGSRLTVL.

The rearrangement uses TRBV18 and TRBJ2-5; TRBD2 matches at 7 bases. The CDR3 runs to 13 residues. V was clipped by 8 bases and J by 2 bases; unmatched bases: 5. CDR1 KGHSH and CDR2 LQKENI come from the germline V gene. The CDR3 coding sequence is TGTGCCAGCCCTCGGACTAGACAAGAGACCCAGTACTTC. It encodes CASPRTRQETQYF.

For the CDR3, the DNA is TGTGCCAGTAGTATTGGCAATGGGGGCGCAGATACGCAGTATTTT. It codes for CASSIGNGGADTQYF. This chain uses TRBV19 with TRBJ2-3, with D perhaps matching TRBD1 (6 bases). Germline V gene data show CDR1 as LNHDA and CDR2 as SQIVND (reference sequence). CDR3 length: 15 amino acids. V lost 3 bases to trimming and J lost 4 bases, with 14 bases between them.

A single count supports this clonotype. The chain couples TRBV13 to TRBJ2-7, with 8 bases identical to TRBD2. The V segment lost 3 bases and the J segment 6 bases; nucleotides outside the gene matches: 7. This CDR3 contains 14 residues. CDR1 and CDR2 (germline): PRHDT, FYEKMQ (reference sequence). The CDR3 loop is CASSFAAGVSEQYF. CDR3 bases: TGTGCCAGCAGCTTTGCAGCGGGAGTCAGCGAGCAGTACTTC.

The chain is built from TRBV29-1 and TRBJ2-1, with D unresolved. Trimming removed 7 bases from V and 5 bases from J, with 12 bases in between. Germline V gene data show CDR1 as SQVTM and CDR2 as ANQGSEA. The CDR3 runs to 12 residues. CDR3 in DNA: TGCAGCGGCCGATCGGCAAACAATGAGCAGTTCTTC. Its protein product is CSGRSANNEQFF.

The J gene is TRBJ2-5, the V gene TRBV15, with D possibly being TRBD1 (5 bases). CDR1 is LNHNV, CDR2 YYDKDF, per germline (reference sequence). V was trimmed by 4 bases and J by 7 bases, leaving 16 bases between them. CDR3 size: 14 residues. DNA of the CDR3: TGTGCCACCAGCAATCGACAGACCAAGAGGACCCAGTACTTC. It encodes CATSNRQTKRTQYF.

This chain uses TRBV20-1 with TRBJ2-2; maybe TRBD1 (5 bases). Trimming took 3 bases from V and 2 from J, leaving 13 bases between them. From germline, CDR1 is DFQATT and CDR2 SNEGSKA (reference sequence). The CDR3 totals 15 residues. CDR3 nucleotides: TGCAGTGCTAGTCGACAGAGTCTAAACACCGGGGAGCTGTTTTTT. It translates to CSASRQSLNTGELFF.

The rearrangement joins TRBV2 to TRBJ2-7; D unclear. CDR3 length equals 13 residues. The germline V and J ends were trimmed by 4 bases and 12 bases, with 19 bases remaining between them. The V gene's germline CDR1 is SNHLY and CDR2 FYNNEI. CDR3 region: CASSAELRALSYF. Written as DNA, the CDR3 is TGTGCCAGCAGTGCGGAACTAAGGGCTCTGTCGTACTTC.

The chain couples TRBV2 to TRBJ1-5, with TRBD1 matching 7 bases. From germline, CDR1 is SNHLY and CDR2 FYNNEI. Trimming cost V 3 bases and J 7 bases; bases outside gene matches: 9. This CDR3 contains 15 residues. The CDR3: CASSDLGRGEQPQHF. CDR3 nucleotide sequence: TGTGCCAGCAGTGATTTGGGCAGGGGGGAACAGCCCCAGCATTTT.

The CDR3 here is CASSVAHAERTDTQYF. CDR3 bases: TGTGCCAGCAGCGTAGCCCACGCGGAGCGCACAGATACGCAGTATTTT. The gene calls are TRBV9 and TRBJ2-3, with D uncertain. Germline loops: CDR1 SGDLS, CDR2 YYNGEE. The CDR3 sequence is 16 residues long. The germline V and J ends were trimmed by 0 bases and 1 base, with 12 bases remaining between them. The variable domain in full, with the rest retrieved from reference TRBV9 and TRBJ2-3, is DSGVTQTPKHLITATGQRVTLRCSPRSGDLSVYWYQQSLDQGLQFLIQYYNGEERAKGNILERFSAQQFPDLHSELNLSSLELGDSALYFCASSVAHAERTDTQYFGPGTRLTVL.

The CDR3 DNA is TGCGCCAGCAGCCGGCCTAGGACCGAGAACACTGAAGCTTTCTTT. It yields the protein CASSRPRTENTEAFF. The chain combines TRBV4-1 with TRBJ1-1; D unresolved. The CDR3 runs to 15 residues. Looked up from germline, CDR1 is MGHRA and CDR2 is YSYEKL. Trimming cost V 4 bases and J 1 base, with 13 bases left between them.

This chain links TRBV2 with TRBJ1-4; D remains ambiguous. Looked up from germline, CDR1 is SNHLY and CDR2 is FYNNEI. The CDR3 extends over 14 amino acids. V lost 8 bases and J lost 8, with 18 bases in between. The CDR3 bases are TGTGCCAGCGCCCGCTGGGGTAAATTCGAAAAACTGTTTTTT. This translates into CASARWGKFEKLFF.

The rearrangement joins TRBV5-6 to TRBJ2-1; TRBD2 matches 11 bases. V gave up 0 bases and J gave up 5 bases; unmatched junction bases: 7. Germline V CDR1 and CDR2: SGHDT, YYEEEE. The CDR3 extends over 17 amino acids. The CDR3 sequence is CASSLGVAGGIDNEQFF. CDR3 DNA: TGTGCCAGCAGCTTGGGGGTAGCGGGAGGGATCGACAATGAGCAGTTCTTC.